This TCR beta chain was obtained from a study of blood T cell repertoires in COVID-19. The CDR3 has 15 residues. Germline assignment: CDR1 SGHDT and CDR2 YYEEEE. Germline trimming cut 0 bases from V and 1 base from J; bases unmatched to any gene: 2. Measured with immunoSEQ multiplex PCR; TCRdb has only the in-frame clones, and not every one. The repertoire holds about 100,000 clones, with roughly 86% as singletons. V is TRBV5-6 and J is TRBJ2-3, with TRBD1 identical over 7 bases. This receptor was taken from a woman aged 25 to 39 with acute or convalescent COVID-19. The sequencing input was peripheral blood. The DNA of the CDR3 is TGTGCCAGCAGCTTGGGACAGGGAGGCACAGATACGCAGTATTTT. Translated: CASSLGQGGTDTQYF.